Each of the 5 T cell receptor beta chains below was sequenced from the same sample in a study of Graves' ophthalmopathy and Graves' hyperthyroidism. The sequenced template was RNA, covering the TCR beta CDR3 region. Investigators did first-round RT-PCR with HTBI primers, then second-round multiplex PCR. Each CDR3 protein is one row after TCRdb ran MiXCR on the multiplex PCR reads. The data contain 150,000 to 200,000 distinct CDR3 sequences, 30% to 45% of them seen just once; the ten biggest clones take up about 8.2%. The sample comprised peripheral blood. These receptor sequences come from a young man with Graves' ophthalmopathy.

This clonotype has at least ten counts. The chain has TRBV7-3 and TRBJ2-2; 9 nucleotides align to TRBD2. Looked up from germline, CDR1 is SGHTA and CDR2 is FQGTGA. CDR3 length: 17 amino acids. J was trimmed by 0 bases and V by 6 bases; bases with no gene match: 8. The CDR3 protein is CASSLKREATNTGELFF. DNA for the CDR3: TGTGCCAGCAGTCTTAAGCGGGAGGCCACGAACACCGGGGAGCTGTTTTTT.

The sample holds many counts of this clonotype. This chain joins TRBV11-3 and TRBJ1-1, with TRBD1 as a possible D gene (6 bases). This CDR3 spans 13 amino acids. V lost 1 base and J lost 8, with 11 bases in between. Per the germline V gene, CDR1 is SGHNT and CDR2 is YENEEA. The CDR3 sequence: CASSLGGTGEAFF. CDR3 in DNA: TGTGCCAGCAGCTTAGGGGGCACAGGGGAAGCTTTCTTT. Using reference TRBV11-3 and TRBJ1-1 for the parts outside the CDR3, the full variable domain is EAGVVQSPRYKIIEKKQPVAFWCNPISGHNTLYWYLQNLGQGPELLIRYENEEAVDDSQLPKDRFSAERLKGVDSTLKIQPAELGDSAVYLCASSLGGTGEAFFGQGTRLTVV.

This clonotype was counted many times. J is TRBJ1-2 and V is TRBV30; D gene ambiguous. The CDR3 contains 10 residues. V was shortened by 3 bases and J by 4 bases, with 3 bases between the two germline ends. Per the germline V gene, CDR1 is GTSNPN and CDR2 is SVGIG (reference sequence). The CDR3 spells CAWRSYGYTF. The CDR3 coding sequence is TGTGCCTGGAGAAGCTATGGCTACACCTTC.

The chain carries TRBV7-9 and TRBJ2-7; perhaps TRBD1 as D (6 bases). This CDR3 comprises 13 residues. CDR1 and CDR2 from the germline V gene are SEHNR and FQNEAQ (reference sequence). The V end lost 5 bases, the J end lost 3 bases, and 11 bases lay between the germline ends. The CDR3 loop is CASSGRTVYEQYF. CDR3 coding DNA: TGTGCCAGCAGCGGCAGGACAGTCTACGAGCAGTACTTC.

V usage is TRBV14 and J usage is TRBJ2-7; TRBD1 agrees at 8 bases. There are 15 residues in the CDR3. Germline CDR1 and CDR2: SGHDN and FVKESK. The ends lost 1 base at V and 6 bases at J; junction bases unmatched: 8. CDR3 protein: CASSQGTGLIGEQYF. The CDR3 DNA follows: TGTGCCAGCAGCCAAGGGACAGGGCTCATCGGCGAGCAGTACTTC.